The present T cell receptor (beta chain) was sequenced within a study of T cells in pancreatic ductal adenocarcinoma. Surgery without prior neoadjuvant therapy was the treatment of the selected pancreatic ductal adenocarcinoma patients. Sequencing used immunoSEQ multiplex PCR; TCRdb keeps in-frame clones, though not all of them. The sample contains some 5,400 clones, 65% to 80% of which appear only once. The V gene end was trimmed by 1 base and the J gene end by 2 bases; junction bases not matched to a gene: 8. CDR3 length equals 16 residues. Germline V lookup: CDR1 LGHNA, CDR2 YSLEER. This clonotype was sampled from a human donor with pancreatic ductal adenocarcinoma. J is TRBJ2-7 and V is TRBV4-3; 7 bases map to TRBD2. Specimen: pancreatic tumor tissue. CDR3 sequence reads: CASSQGGGTLTYEQYF. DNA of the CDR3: TGCGCCAGCAGCCAAGGGGGGGGGACCCTTACCTACGAGCAGTACTTC.